This is a list of T cell receptor beta chains from one sample in a study of T-cell memory formation after mild COVID-19. MiXCR, run by TCRdb on the 5' RACE reads, gives a single entry per CDR3 protein. The data show about 210,000 distinct CDR3 sequences, approximately 10% seen once. The specimen was PBMCs or a T cell subset sorted from them (not recorded which). All receptors derive from a man aged 18 to 29 who had mild COVID-19 (a few samples of this study predate the infection). Cell type and time point are not known. Each CDR3 is given with its conserved first and last residue. D genes are given only for firm matches. Clone size, where shown, is once, few, many, or a class for clones that have expanded.

CDR3 protein	CDR3 DNA	V gene	J gene	CDR3 length	D gene	clone size
CASSYGGGVYEQYF	TGCGCCAGCAGTTACGGGGGAGGGGTCTACGAGCAGTACTTC	TRBV5-1	TRBJ2-7	14	TRBD2	.
CSARDWGMNTEAFF	TGCAGTGCTAGGGACTGGGGGATGAACACTGAAGCTTTCTTT	TRBV20-1	TRBJ1-1	14	.	few
CASSLPGMREQYF	TGTGCCAGCAGCTTACCAGGGATGCGCGAGCAGTACTTC	TRBV7-2	TRBJ2-7	13	.	few
CASSQGPLGSGYTF	TGTGCCAGCAGCCAAGGGCCCCTAGGAAGTGGCTACACCTTC	TRBV4-2	TRBJ1-2	14	.	few
CASSREIGSNTEAFF	TGTGCCAGCTCACGGGAGATAGGGTCGAACACTGAAGCTTTCTTT	TRBV18	TRBJ1-1	15	.	.
CASSQDDAAGGQDTQYF	TGCGCCAGCAGCCAAGATGATGCGGCGGGGGGGCAAGATACGCAGTATTTT	TRBV4-3	TRBJ2-3	17	TRBD2	many
CSVDARRSSYNEQFF	TGCAGCGTTGACGCCCGGAGATCTTCCTACAATGAGCAGTTCTTC	TRBV29-1	TRBJ2-1	15	.	.
CASSASGSYNEQFF	TGTGCCAGCAGCGCCAGCGGGAGCTACAATGAGCAGTTCTTC	TRBV9	TRBJ2-1	14	TRBD2	.
CAISGREANTEAFF	TGTGCCATCAGTGGAAGGGAGGCGAACACTGAAGCTTTCTTT	TRBV10-3	TRBJ1-1	14	.	few
CASSLEAGGVWRETQYF	TGTGCCAGCAGCTTAGAGGCAGGGGGCGTTTGGAGGGAGACCCAGTACTTC	TRBV7-9	TRBJ2-5	17	TRBD1	many
CASSRTGPLHYGYTF	TGCGCCAGCAGCCGAACTGGTCCCCTGCACTATGGCTACACCTTC	TRBV4-1	TRBJ1-2	15	.	.
CASSQGVLIYTQYF	TGCGCCAGCAGCCAAGGGGTCCTAATTTATACGCAGTATTTT	TRBV4-1	TRBJ2-3	14	.	.
CASSQEGLPNSPLHF	TGCGCCAGCAGCCAAGAGGGGCTGCCTAATTCACCCCTCCACTTT	TRBV4-1	TRBJ1-6	15	.	few
CASSLEGRLGQETQYF	TGCGCCAGCAGCTTGGAGGGCAGGCTTGGCCAAGAGACCCAGTACTTC	TRBV5-1	TRBJ2-5	16	.	few
CASSGYYEQYF	TGTGCCAGCAGCGGATACTACGAGCAGTACTTC	TRBV7-9	TRBJ2-7	11	.	.
CASSYRKGWGNQPQHF	TGTGCCAGCAGTTACCGTAAGGGTTGGGGCAATCAGCCCCAGCATTTT	TRBV6-5	TRBJ1-5	16	.	many
CASSQDLSTPASSKYF	TGCGCCAGCAGCCAAGATCTGAGCACCCCTGCTAGCTCAAAGTATTTT	TRBV4-3	TRBJ2-3	16	.	.
CASSLRADTEAFF	TGTGCCAGCAGCTTACGAGCGGACACTGAAGCTTTCTTT	TRBV7-9	TRBJ1-1	13	.	few
CASSLGRDTSNTDTQYF	TGCGCCAGCAGCTTGGGCCGGGACACCTCGAACACAGATACGCAGTATTTT	TRBV5-1	TRBJ2-3	17	.	.
CASSVLGGWSYEQYF	TGTGCCAGCAGCGTGCTGGGGGGCTGGAGCTACGAGCAGTACTTC	TRBV6-6	TRBJ2-7	15	.	few
CASSPQGLETQYF	TGTGCCAGCAGTCCTCAGGGACTAGAAACGCAGTATTTT	TRBV28	TRBJ2-3	13	TRBD2	many
CASSSVGGPTEAFF	TGTGCCAGCAGCTCAGTCGGCGGGCCCACTGAAGCTTTCTTT	TRBV7-9	TRBJ1-1	14	.	few
CASSLGQGRDEKLFF	TGTGCCAGCAGTTTAGGACAGGGGAGGGATGAAAAACTGTTTTTT	TRBV27	TRBJ1-4	15	TRBD1	.
CASSFDKIYGYTF	TGTGCCAGCAGTTTTGACAAAATCTATGGCTACACCTTC	TRBV12-3/TRBV12-4	TRBJ1-2	13	.	many
CASSYSLAGIEDTQYF	TGTGCCAGCAGTTACTCTCTAGCGGGGATCGAAGATACGCAGTATTTT	TRBV6-5	TRBJ2-3	16	TRBD2	many
CASSLAPSTEGKGYEQYF	TGCGCCAGCAGCTTGGCTCCCTCAACGGAGGGAAAGGGGTACGAGCAGTACTTC	TRBV5-1	TRBJ2-7	18	.	.
CATSQGANYGYTF	TGTGCCACCAGCCAAGGGGCGAACTATGGCTACACCTTC	TRBV24-1	TRBJ1-2	13	.	few
CASSTMGTDTQYF	TGTGCCAGCAGCACAATGGGGACAGATACGCAGTATTTT	TRBV9	TRBJ2-3	13	.	.